This is a list of T cell receptor beta chains from one sample in a study of shared clonotypes between healthy human individuals. The assay was immunoSEQ multiplex PCR, and TCRdb's table has in-frame clones only and misses some. The sample records some 2,500,000 clones, approximately 94% being singletons. Specimen: naive CD4+ T cells from PBMCs. The receptors here all came from a man aged 18 to 29 in good health. Some clones in this sample may be carry-over from other donors' samples. Each CDR3 is given with its conserved first and last residue. D genes are given only for firm matches. Size is stated for part of the rows, as once, few or many counts, or as a class when the clone is expanded.

clone_size: few; j_call: TRBJ1-1; d_call: -; v_call: TRBV30; cdr3_aa: CAWSTGNTLEAFF; cdr3_nt: TGTGCCTGGAGTACAGGAAACACCCTAGAAGCTTTCTTT
clone_size: -; j_call: TRBJ2-7; d_call: -; v_call: TRBV6-1; cdr3_aa: CASSGWDRSGEQYF; cdr3_nt: TGTGCCAGCAGTGGCTGGGACCGGTCGGGCGAGCAGTACTTC
clone_size: -; j_call: TRBJ2-3; d_call: -; v_call: TRBV29-1; cdr3_aa: CSVAGRVNTDTQYF; cdr3_nt: TGCAGCGTTGCCGGCAGAGTGAACACAGATACGCAGTATTTT
clone_size: -; j_call: TRBJ1-1; d_call: -; v_call: TRBV19; cdr3_aa: CASTQITPLKAFF; cdr3_nt: TGTGCCAGTACTCAAATAACCCCCCTGAAAGCTTTCTTT
clone_size: -; j_call: TRBJ2-3; d_call: -; v_call: TRBV11-1; cdr3_aa: CASSLAGRSTDTQYF; cdr3_nt: TGTGCCAGCAGCTTAGCAGGTCGAAGCACAGATACGCAGTATTTT
clone_size: once; j_call: TRBJ2-3; d_call: -; v_call: TRBV19; cdr3_aa: CASSSAIYTDTQYF; cdr3_nt: TGTGCCAGTAGTTCCGCGATTTACACAGATACGCAGTATTTT
clone_size: -; j_call: TRBJ2-2; d_call: -; v_call: TRBV5-1; cdr3_aa: CASSLEQLNTGELFF; cdr3_nt: TGCGCCAGCAGCTTGGAACAGTTGAACACCGGGGAGCTGTTTTTT
clone_size: -; j_call: TRBJ2-5; d_call: -; v_call: TRBV14; cdr3_aa: CASSKRTQETQYF; cdr3_nt: TGTGCCAGCAGCAAACGCACCCAAGAGACCCAGTACTTC
clone_size: -; j_call: TRBJ2-7; d_call: -; v_call: TRBV29-1; cdr3_aa: CSVEGAGYEQYF; cdr3_nt: TGCAGCGTTGAAGGGGCAGGCTACGAGCAGTACTTC
clone_size: -; j_call: TRBJ1-4; d_call: -; v_call: TRBV7-2; cdr3_aa: CASSLLSGATNEKLFF; cdr3_nt: TGTGCCAGCAGCCTTCTGTCCGGTGCAACTAATGAAAAACTGTTTTTT
clone_size: -; j_call: TRBJ2-7; d_call: -; v_call: TRBV7-3; cdr3_aa: CASSDPRGRTYEQYF; cdr3_nt: TGTGCCAGCAGCGACCCCCGGGGTCGAACCTACGAGCAGTACTTC
clone_size: -; j_call: TRBJ1-3; d_call: -; v_call: TRBV28; cdr3_aa: CASRPPPGTSGNTIYF; cdr3_nt: TGTGCCAGCAGGCCCCCACCCGGGACCTCTGGAAACACCATATATTTT
clone_size: -; j_call: TRBJ2-1; d_call: TRBD2; v_call: TRBV13; cdr3_aa: CASSLPAGGINEQFF; cdr3_nt: TGTGCCAGCAGCTTACCAGCGGGAGGGATCAATGAGCAGTTCTTC
clone_size: -; j_call: TRBJ1-4; d_call: -; v_call: TRBV27; cdr3_aa: CASRPAVGVAANEKLFF; cdr3_nt: TGTGCCAGCAGACCCGCAGTAGGGGTTGCGGCTAATGAAAAACTGTTTTTT
clone_size: -; j_call: TRBJ2-3; d_call: -; v_call: TRBV19; cdr3_aa: CASTKAGLSTDTQYF; cdr3_nt: TGTGCCAGTACGAAAGCGGGCCTTAGCACAGATACGCAGTATTTT
clone_size: -; j_call: TRBJ2-7; d_call: TRBD1; v_call: TRBV7-2; cdr3_aa: CASSFDRGQLGEQYF; cdr3_nt: TGTGCCAGCAGCTTCGACAGGGGCCAACTTGGGGAGCAGTACTTC